Shown below are 23 T cell receptor beta chains from a single sample sequenced in a study of blood T cell repertoires in COVID-19. Libraries were prepared by immunoSEQ multiplex PCR; TCRdb keeps only in-frame clonotypes and omits some of them. The table lists roughly 110,000 clones, around 85% of them singletons. Material: peripheral blood. All receptors derive from a woman aged 60 to 75 with COVID-19, enrolled during active disease.

This clone is a singleton in its sample. V and J are TRBV30 and TRBJ2-7; D gene ambiguous. Germline CDR1 GTSNPN, CDR2 SVGIG (reference sequence). This CDR3 contains 13 residues. V was trimmed by 7 bases and J by 4 bases, leaving 17 bases between them. The CDR3 coding sequence is TGTGCCTACCTGAGTGGGCGTAGATACGAGCAGTACTTC. Translated, it gives CAYLSGRRYEQYF.

This clone was seen once. The chain carries TRBV9 and TRBJ1-6; no clear D gene. The CDR3 spans 15 residues. Trimming cost V 0 bases and J 5 bases, with 9 bases left between them. Germline-derived CDR1 and CDR2 are SGDLS and YYNGEE. CDR3 amino acids: CASSVDTGNNSPLHF. The CDR3 nucleotides are TGTGCCAGCAGCGTAGACACCGGGAATAATTCACCCCTCCACTTT.

The chain uses TRBV6-5 and TRBJ1-1; 10 positions agree with TRBD1. J was trimmed by 2 bases and V by 7 bases; bases with no gene match: 7. The CDR3 is 15 residues long. Germline-derived CDR1 and CDR2 are MNHEY and SVGAGI. The CDR3 region has the DNA TGTGCCAGCATTGGGACAGGGGCTTTTAACACTGAAGCTTTCTTT. Encoded protein: CASIGTGAFNTEAFF.

This sequence joins TRBV5-1 and TRBJ1-1; D unresolved. Per germline, CDR1 SGHRS and CDR2 YFSETQ. V was clipped by 3 bases and J by 1 base, with 7 bases between them. This CDR3 contains 13 residues. CDR3 coding DNA: TGCGCCAGCAGCTGGCGGGAGAACACTGAAGCTTTCTTT. Its protein product is CASSWRENTEAFF.

This clone was detected only once. CDR3 loop: CASSSSSGGTQYF. The DNA for the CDR3 is TGTGCCAGCAGTTCCTCCTCCGGGGGGACCCAGTACTTC. The rearrangement links TRBV12-3 or TRBV12-4 to TRBJ2-5, with a weak D call TRBD2 (6 bases). CDR3 length: 13 residues. Trimming cost V 4 bases and J 7 bases, with 13 bases left between them.

This clone was seen only a few times. The V and J genes are TRBV14 and TRBJ1-2; 10 bases map to TRBD1. The CDR3 loop spans 14 amino acids. The trim removed 4 bases at V and 7 bases at J, leaving 6 bases unmatched. Germline V gene sequence: CDR1 SGHDN, CDR2 FVKESK. DNA of the CDR3: TGTGCCAGCAGCCGCCTGACAGGGGGCTTTGGCTACACCTTC. As protein: CASSRLTGGFGYTF.

The chain carries TRBV18 and TRBJ1-1; no clear D gene. Per the germline V gene, CDR1 is KGHSH and CDR2 is LQKENI. With 6 bases removed from V and 1 base from J, the gap between germline ends came to 12 bases. The CDR3 length is 14 residues. CDR3: CASSHGFGNTEAFF. DNA of the CDR3: TGTGCCAGCTCTCACGGGTTTGGGAACACTGAAGCTTTCTTT.

The V and J genes are TRBV2 and TRBJ2-4; 11 bases align to TRBD2. There are 17 residues in the CDR3. The V gene's germline CDR1 is SNHLY and CDR2 FYNNEI. V gave up 6 bases and J gave up 1 base; unmatched junction bases: 8. As DNA, the CDR3 is TGTGCCAGCAGGGGACTAGCGGCCCTTCGCGCCAAAAACATTCAGTACTTC. Amino acids: CASRGLAALRAKNIQYF.

This clone came up a few times. This chain connects TRBV5-8 to TRBJ1-4, with 8 nucleotides matching TRBD1. The CDR3 totals 16 residues. V was clipped by 5 bases and J by 3 bases; unmatched bases: 9. Per the germline V gene, CDR1 is SGHTS and CDR2 is YDEGEE. CDR3 in DNA: TGTGCCAGCAGACGACGGACAGGGACGTCTAATGAAAAACTGTTTTTT. Protein product: CASRRRTGTSNEKLFF.

V and J are TRBV5-1 and TRBJ1-2; possible D gene TRBD1, 5 bases. The CDR3 contains 14 residues. The germline gives CDR1 SGHRS, CDR2 YFSETQ. Trimming took off 0 bases at V and 1 base at J, with 7 bases between the two ends. The CDR3 DNA follows: TGCGCCAGCAGCTTGGAGGGGAATAACTATGGCTACACCTTC. As protein: CASSLEGNNYGYTF.

The rearrangement links TRBV27 to TRBJ1-6; perhaps TRBD1 as D (6 bases). There are 14 residues in the CDR3. Germline V CDR1 and CDR2: MNHEY, SMNVEV (reference sequence). Trimming stripped 5 bases from V and 5 bases from J, with 10 bases between. The CDR3 region is CASSLTGHNSPLHF. CDR3 DNA: TGTGCCAGCAGTCTAACAGGGCATAATTCACCCCTCCACTTT.

The chain carries TRBV5-1 and TRBJ2-1, with 12 bases identical to TRBD2. Germline-derived CDR1 and CDR2 are SGHRS and YFSETQ. Germline trimming cut 1 base from V and 9 bases from J; bases unmatched to any gene: 8. This CDR3 spans 16 amino acids. The CDR3, as DNA: TGCGCCAGCAGCTTGCTAGCGGGGGGGTCCGCACGTGAGCAGTTCTTC. It codes for CASSLLAGGSAREQFF.

This sequence joins TRBV5-4 and TRBJ2-5; tentatively, D is TRBD1 (5 bases). This CDR3 contains 14 residues. The V gene's germline CDR1 is SGHNT and CDR2 YYREEE (reference sequence). Trimming removed 0 bases at V and 5 bases at J, with 11 bases between. The CDR3, as DNA: TGTGCCAGCAGCTTGGAAGGGGTTGGGGAGACCCAGTACTTC. Its translation: CASSLEGVGETQYF.

Only one count was recorded for this clone. The chain couples TRBV5-1 to TRBJ2-5; 7 bases align to TRBD1. J gave up 1 base and V 1 base, and 10 bases lay outside the gene matches. The CDR3 covers 17 residues. Germline values: CDR1 SGHRS, CDR2 YFSETQ. The CDR3 bases are TGCGCCAGCAGCTTGCAGGGGACAGCATACGTCCAAGAGACCCAGTACTTC. This gives the protein CASSLQGTAYVQETQYF.

This clone was counted a few times. The V gene is TRBV24-1, the J gene TRBJ2-3; 8 positions agree with TRBD1. The length of the CDR3 is 14 residues. Trimming at V came to 4 bases and at J to 6 bases, leaving 5 bases not matched to a gene. CDR1 is KGHDR and CDR2 is SFDVKD in the germline V gene. CDR3 residues: CATSETGTGDTQYF. DNA for the CDR3: TGTGCCACCAGTGAGACCGGGACAGGTGATACGCAGTATTTT.

The chain links TRBV3-1 (or the pseudogene TRBV3-2) to TRBJ1-1, with D perhaps TRBD1 (5 bases). Germline loops: CDR1 LGHDT, CDR2 YNNKEL (reference sequence). The CDR3 has 13 amino acids. The ends were cut back, 3 bases at V and 4 bases at J, with 9 bases in the middle. The CDR3 DNA reads TGTGCCAGCAGCCAGGCCAGGGCCACTGAAGCTTTCTTT. This gives the protein CASSQARATEAFF.

This clone came up once. V and J are TRBV6-5 and TRBJ2-3; the D is unclear. Germline V gene lookup returns CDR1 MNHEY and CDR2 SVGAGI. With 0 bases removed from V and 2 bases from J, the gap between germline ends came to 9 bases. The CDR3 consists of 15 residues. The CDR3 coding sequence is TGTGCCAGCAGTTACTCGAGGCAGTCCACAGATACGCAGTATTTT. As protein: CASSYSRQSTDTQYF.

The V call is TRBV30, the J call TRBJ2-5; 11 nucleotides match TRBD2. V gave up 8 bases and J gave up 1 base; unmatched junction bases: 3. Germline V gene sequence: CDR1 GTSNPN, CDR2 SVGIG (reference sequence). The CDR3 spans 13 residues. This CDR3 reads CALAGGIQETQYF. CDR3 sequence (DNA): TGTGCCCTAGCGGGGGGTATCCAAGAGACCCAGTACTTC.

The chain couples TRBV19 to TRBJ2-3, with 7 bases aligning to TRBD1. CDR1 LNHDA and CDR2 SQIVND come from the germline V gene (reference sequence). The length of the CDR3 is 12 residues. V was pared by 4 bases and J by 9 bases, with 4 bases of the junction left unmatched. CDR3 amino acids: CASSTLQGTQYF. The CDR3 nucleotides are TGTGCCAGTAGTACTTTACAGGGGACGCAGTATTTT.

The rearrangement uses TRBV19 and TRBJ1-2; TRBD1 matches at 9 bases. Germline CDR1 and CDR2: LNHDA and SQIVND (reference sequence). The ends lost 5 bases at V and 10 bases at J; junction bases unmatched: 8. This CDR3 spans 13 amino acids. The CDR3, as DNA: TGTGCCAGTAGTGAGGACAGGGGTCTAGCCTACACCTTC. Its protein is CASSEDRGLAYTF.

The V call is TRBV19, the J call TRBJ1-1; 10 bases map to TRBD1. V shed 8 bases, J shed 3 bases, and the junction held 9 bases outside the gene matches. Per germline, CDR1 LNHDA and CDR2 SQIVND (reference sequence). This CDR3 is 15 amino acids long. CDR3 region: CASAVTGTGDTEAFF. DNA of the CDR3: TGTGCCAGTGCCGTCACCGGGACAGGGGACACTGAAGCTTTCTTT.

J is TRBJ2-1 and V is TRBV14; D is unresolved. V was pared by 7 bases and J by 0 bases, with 10 bases between. From germline, CDR1 is SGHDN and CDR2 FVKESK. The CDR3 runs to 14 residues. The CDR3 protein is CASTRGGSYNEQFF. CDR3 bases: TGTGCCAGCACCCGAGGCGGCTCCTACAATGAGCAGTTCTTC.

J is TRBJ1-1 and V is TRBV28, with 9 bases that match TRBD1. From germline, CDR1 is MDHEN and CDR2 SYDVKM. The CDR3 has 17 amino acids. The V gene end was trimmed by 6 bases and the J gene end by 1 base; junction bases not matched to a gene: 12. The CDR3 bases are TGTGCCAGCAGCCCTGGGACAGGGCCGGTTAGGAACACTGAAGCTTTCTTT. It translates to CASSPGTGPVRNTEAFF.